Presented here are 19 T cell receptor beta chains from one specimen sequenced in a study of a mutant IDH1 vaccine in newly diagnosed glioma. The time point here: week 23, last vaccination. Doses of 300 ug of mutant IDH1 20-mer peptide were given with topical imiquimod. TCRdb's table, derived via immunoSEQ multiplex PCR, lists solely in-frame clones and lacks some. The sample holds approximately 41,000 clones; roughly 79% are singletons and the top ten take 5% to 5.5%. These receptors are not linked to any known antigen. Here the sequenced sample was PBMCs, taken from a glioma patient whose treatment included an IDH1 peptide vaccine. Receptor source: a man aged 40-49 years with glioma.

The chain carries TRBV19 and TRBJ2-1; D may be TRBD2 (6 bases). Germline assignment: CDR1 LNHDA and CDR2 SQIVND (reference sequence). The V end lost 5 bases, the J end lost 1 base, and 18 bases lay between the germline ends. This CDR3 spans 17 amino acids. CDR3 sequence: CASSQSWAGRSYNEQFF. In DNA form, the CDR3 reads TGTGCCAGTAGTCAGTCTTGGGCGGGGAGATCCTACAATGAGCAGTTCTTC.

The chain uses TRBV5-5 and TRBJ1-1; TRBD1 might be the D (5 bases). Trimming pared 2 bases from V and 4 bases from J, leaving 18 bases between. This CDR3 has 16 residues. Germline-derived CDR1 and CDR2 are SGHKS and YYEKEE (reference sequence). The CDR3 nucleotides read TGTGCCAGCAGCTTATTCGGGGGGAAGGTGGGCACTGAAGCTTTCTTT. It specifies CASSLFGGKVGTEAFF.

The chain recombines TRBV27 with TRBJ2-5, with D possibly matching TRBD1 (7 bases). The CDR3 loop spans 15 amino acids. V dropped 5 bases and J dropped 4 bases, with 17 bases sitting between them. Looked up from germline, CDR1 is MNHEY and CDR2 is SMNVEV (reference sequence). The CDR3 region has the DNA TGTGCCAGCAGTCTGGGACAGCCCGGGGGAGAGACCCAGTACTTC. Translating it yields CASSLGQPGGETQYF.

The V gene is TRBV15, the J gene TRBJ2-7, with D perhaps matching TRBD1 or TRBD2 (5 bases each). From germline, CDR1 is LNHNV and CDR2 YYDKDF (reference sequence). The CDR3 is 14 residues long. Trimming cost V 3 bases and J 4 bases, with 13 bases left between them. As DNA, the CDR3 is TGTGCCACCAGCAGTGGGCCGGGGCCGTACGAGCAGTACTTC. Amino acids: CATSSGPGPYEQYF.

This sequence joins TRBV7-2 and TRBJ1-3; no definite D call. The CDR3 sequence is 15 residues long. V dropped 5 bases and J dropped 0 bases, with 11 bases sitting between them. Per germline, CDR1 SGHTA and CDR2 FQGNSA. The CDR3 bases are TGTGCCAGCAGCCGGGCCCGGGCCTCTGGAAACACCATATATTTT. It specifies CASSRARASGNTIYF.

The chain combines TRBV29-1 with TRBJ1-2; no firm D call. The CDR3 length is 13 residues. V dropped 3 bases and J dropped 1 base, with 9 bases sitting between them. Germline-derived CDR1 and CDR2 are SQVTM and ANQGSEA. CDR3 DNA sequence: TGCAGCGTTGAGTTTGCACTTAACTATGGCTACACCTTC. Protein product: CSVEFALNYGYTF.

The genes are TRBV28 and TRBJ2-5; D is unresolved. V lost 6 bases and J 7 bases, leaving 9 bases between the germline ends. This CDR3 contains 11 residues. Looked up from germline, CDR1 is MDHEN and CDR2 is SYDVKM. CDR3 in DNA: TGTGCCAGCAGCCCTGAAGGGACCCAGTACTTC. This encodes CASSPEGTQYF.

V gene TRBV11-2 combines with J gene TRBJ1-6; tentatively, D is TRBD1 (5 bases). The CDR3 has 13 amino acids. From germline, CDR1 is SGHAT and CDR2 FQNNGV. Trimming removed 5 bases at V and 11 bases at J, with 13 bases between. The CDR3 protein is CASSRGLPAPLHF. The CDR3 bases are TGTGCCAGCAGCCGGGGACTTCCCGCACCCCTCCACTTT.

The DNA for the CDR3 is TGTGCCAGTAGTATTTCAAACCCAGGAGAGCAGTTCTTC. This codes for CASSISNPGEQFF. The V gene is TRBV19, the J gene TRBJ2-1; D remains ambiguous. This CDR3 contains 13 residues. Germline CDR1 is LNHDA and CDR2 is SQIVND (reference sequence). Between the trimmed V and J ends, which lost 3 bases and 10 bases, there was a span of 13 bases.

Concerning this clone: At one boundary the junction diverges from the germline segment, which might be a read error. The chain uses TRBV7-6 and TRBJ2-7; D tentatively reads TRBD1 or TRBD2 (5 bases each). Germline CDR1 and CDR2: SGHVS and FNYEAQ. The CDR3 consists of 12 residues. The CDR3 nucleotides are TGTGCCAGCAGCTTAGCGGGGGATAGCGTTCACTTC. This codes for CASSLAGDSVHF.

The chain joins TRBV19 to TRBJ2-1; TRBD1 aligns across 7 bases. Germline trimming cut 5 bases from V and 4 bases from J; bases unmatched to any gene: 11. Germline V gene lookup returns CDR1 LNHDA and CDR2 SQIVND (reference sequence). The CDR3 extends over 16 amino acids. CDR3 loop: CASSSPPGQRYNEQFF. DNA of the CDR3: TGTGCCAGTAGTTCCCCTCCGGGACAGCGTTACAATGAGCAGTTCTTC.

The rearrangement links TRBV28 to TRBJ1-1; D is ambiguous. The CDR3 is 11 amino acids. Trimming stripped 7 bases from V and 4 bases from J, with 7 bases between. Germline V CDR1 and CDR2: MDHEN, SYDVKM. The CDR3 is CASTLGTEAFF. CDR3 coding DNA: TGTGCCAGCACCCTGGGCACTGAAGCTTTCTTT.

The chain joins TRBV25-1 to TRBJ2-7, with D possibly matching TRBD1 (5 bases). Germline V gives CDR1 MGHDK, CDR2 SYGVNS. The CDR3 loop spans 14 amino acids. V was cut by 5 bases and J by 0 bases, with 11 bases left in between. The CDR3 region has the DNA TGTGCCAGCAGTTTAGAGGACACCTCCTACGAGCAGTACTTC. Encoded protein: CASSLEDTSYEQYF.

The rearrangement joins TRBV4-3 to TRBJ1-3; the D is unclear. The CDR3 runs 15 residues. Germline V gives CDR1 LGHNA, CDR2 YSLEER. With 4 bases removed from V and 2 bases from J, the gap between germline ends came to 12 bases. The CDR3 DNA is TGCGCCAGCAGCCTCCATCTGGGTACTGGAAACACCATATATTTT. It encodes CASSLHLGTGNTIYF.

V gene TRBV5-1 combines with J gene TRBJ2-3; the D is unclear. The germline V gene has CDR1 SGHRS and CDR2 YFSETQ. This CDR3 has 15 amino acids. V was clipped by 0 bases and J by 1 base, with 9 bases between them. CDR3 region: CASSLGLDGTDTQYF. CDR3 nucleotides: TGCGCCAGCAGCTTGGGGCTAGACGGCACAGATACGCAGTATTTT.

This sequence joins TRBV6-1 and TRBJ1-4; D is undetermined. This CDR3 contains 15 residues. The V gene's germline CDR1 is MNHNS and CDR2 SASEGT. V dropped 2 bases and J dropped 7 bases, with 14 bases sitting between them. CDR3 sequence: CASSELKGSVEKLFF. The CDR3 region has the DNA TGTGCCAGCAGTGAACTGAAAGGGAGTGTTGAAAAACTGTTTTTT.

J is TRBJ1-2 and V is TRBV5-6; no clear D. Trimming pared 0 bases from V and 1 base from J, leaving 4 bases between. CDR1 and CDR2 (germline): SGHDT, YYEEEE. CDR3 length: 13 residues. This CDR3 reads CASSLGRNYGYTF. Here the CDR3 DNA reads TGTGCCAGCAGCTTGGGGCGTAACTATGGCTACACCTTC.

This rearrangement joins TRBV4-1 to TRBJ1-5; 9 bases are shared with TRBD1. The CDR3 is 16 amino acids. V lost 4 bases and J lost 7; bases outside the gene matches: 11. Germline loops: CDR1 MGHRA, CDR2 YSYEKL. CDR3 DNA sequence: TGCGCCAGCAGCCCACCGGGACAGGGTGGTGTGCAGCCCCAGCATTTT. Encoded protein: CASSPPGQGGVQPQHF.

This rearrangement joins TRBV30 to TRBJ1-5; a possible D gene is TRBD1 (6 bases). Germline CDR1 reads GTSNPN; CDR2 reads SVGIG (reference sequence). The V gene lost 1 base and the J gene lost 0 bases, with 13 bases spanning the gap. The CDR3 covers 16 residues. The CDR3 coding sequence is TGTGCCTGGAGTGGAGGGGGTGGAGGTAGCAATCAGCCCCAGCATTTT. This sequence encodes CAWSGGGGGSNQPQHF.